What follows are 14 T cell receptor beta chains derived from one specimen sequenced in a study of shared T cell receptors in the human thymus. Profiling relied on immunoSEQ multiplex PCR, and the TCRdb table lists in-frame clones only, not all of them. The sample consists of some 700,000 clones, around 85% of them appearing once. This sample was also put to use in a study of human thymus T cells.

Sequenced material: thymocytes. The receptor set was obtained from a girl under three years old with a congenital heart defect.

This clone was detected once. The J gene is TRBJ2-2, the V gene TRBV28; 7 bases align to TRBD1. The V and J ends lost 6 bases and 6 bases, in that order; junction bases with no gene match: 16. The CDR3 length is 17 residues. Per germline, CDR1 MDHEN and CDR2 SYDVKM. The CDR3 DNA reads TGTGCCAGCAGAGGAAGGGTGCGACAGGGAAGAGCCGGGGAGCTGTTTTTT. Its translation: CASRGRVRQGRAGELFF.

The chain joins TRBV5-6 to TRBJ2-2, with 9 bases aligning to TRBD1. Germline CDR1 and CDR2: SGHDT and YYEEEE. This CDR3 region has 17 residues. Losses at the gene ends were 0 bases for V and 0 bases for J; bases not matched to a gene: 3. As DNA, the CDR3 is TGTGCCAGCAGCTTGGAACGGGACAGGGCGAACACCGGGGAGCTGTTTTTT. Amino acid sequence: CASSLERDRANTGELFF.

CDR3 amino acids: CASSIYWHSGANVLTF. DNA for the CDR3: TGTGCCAGTAGTATTTATTGGCATTCTGGGGCCAACGTCCTGACTTTC. The chain recombines TRBV19 with TRBJ2-6, with unresolved D. Germline CDR1 and CDR2: LNHDA and SQIVND (reference sequence). This CDR3 comprises 16 residues. V was pared by 3 bases and J by 1 base, with 10 bases between.

This chain uses TRBV28 with TRBJ1-1; D uncertain. Germline assignment: CDR1 MDHEN and CDR2 SYDVKM. This CDR3 region has 10 residues. Trimming removed 10 bases from V and 1 base from J, with 4 bases in between. CDR3: CATRNTEAFF. CDR3 nucleotides: TGTGCCACCCGGAACACTGAAGCTTTCTTT.

This chain's CDR3 is CASSLPRTGGFDTEAFF. The CDR3 DNA sequence: TGTGCCAGCAGTTTACCACGTACAGGGGGCTTCGACACTGAAGCTTTCTTT. V is TRBV27 and J is TRBJ1-1; TRBD1 agrees at 9 bases. This CDR3 comprises 17 residues. Trimming removed 2 bases from V and 3 bases from J; junction bases left unmatched: 10. From germline, CDR1 is MNHEY and CDR2 SMNVEV (reference sequence).

This clone appeared a single time. This chain joins TRBV2 and TRBJ2-2; D perhaps matches TRBD1 (6 bases). V shed 4 bases and J shed 6 bases, with 12 bases lying between them. Germline V CDR1 and CDR2: SNHLY, FYNNEI. The CDR3 consists of 14 residues. CDR3 in amino acids: CASSASRGPGELFF. The CDR3 coding sequence is TGTGCCAGCAGTGCTAGCAGGGGACCCGGGGAGCTGTTTTTT.

This sequence joins TRBV4-1 and TRBJ2-3; D is unclear. V lost 2 bases to trimming and J lost 1 base, with 16 bases between them. The CDR3 runs to 17 residues. CDR1 is MGHRA, CDR2 YSYEKL, per germline. CDR3 DNA: TGCGCCAGCAGCCAACACGTCGCGGCGGTGCGCACAGATACGCAGTATTTT. This encodes CASSQHVAAVRTDTQYF.

This clone was seen a few times. In nucleotides, the CDR3 is TGCGCCAGCAGCCATACGCCCGGGACTAGCGGGGGGGCGCGGATTCCCTACGAGCAGTACTTC. Translating it yields CASSHTPGTSGGARIPYEQYF. This sequence joins TRBV4-1 and TRBJ2-7; 16 bases line up with TRBD2. Germline loops: CDR1 MGHRA, CDR2 YSYEKL. J gave up 2 bases and V 3 bases, and 16 bases lay outside the gene matches. The CDR3 is made up of 21 amino acids.

The chain is built from TRBV5-6 and TRBJ1-1; 7 bases match TRBD1. The V and J ends lost 4 bases and 3 bases, in that order; junction bases with no gene match: 3. The germline CDR1 and CDR2 sequences are SGHDT and YYEEEE. The CDR3 totals 13 residues. The chain's CDR3 is CASSRTGHTEAFF. Written as DNA, the CDR3 is TGTGCCAGCAGCCGGACAGGTCACACTGAAGCTTTCTTT.

Only a few counts were recorded for this clone. The chain has TRBV9 and TRBJ1-2; D remains ambiguous. Germline assignment: CDR1 SGDLS and CDR2 YYNGEE. Trimming cost V 3 bases and J 8 bases, with 11 bases left between them. The CDR3 runs 12 residues. CDR3 coding DNA: TGTGCCAGCAGCGGAGGGTACAGAGGCTACACCTTC. It specifies CASSGGYRGYTF.

The chain has TRBV7-6 and TRBJ1-3, with 7 positions matching TRBD1. CDR1 SGHVS and CDR2 FNYEAQ come from the germline V gene. The V segment lost 4 bases and the J segment 0 bases; nucleotides outside the gene matches: 6. The CDR3 totals 16 residues. As DNA, the CDR3 is TGTGCCAGCAGCTCCTCGGACAGGAGCTCTGGAAACACCATATATTTT. This gives the protein CASSSSDRSSGNTIYF.

There are a few counts of this clone. This sequence joins TRBV28 and TRBJ1-3, with D maybe TRBD1 (6 bases). V was clipped by 10 bases and J by 2 bases, with 12 bases between them. The CDR3 is made up of 13 amino acids. Looked up from germline, CDR1 is MDHEN and CDR2 is SYDVKM. CDR3 sequence reads: CATNTGTGNTIYF. CDR3 in DNA: TGTGCCACTAATACAGGGACTGGAAACACCATATATTTT.

The rearrangement joins TRBV2 to TRBJ2-5; 16 bases map to TRBD2. Germline values: CDR1 SNHLY, CDR2 FYNNEI. The CDR3 has 17 amino acids. V lost 6 bases to trimming and J lost 3 bases; unmatched junction nucleotides: 7. This chain's CDR3 is CASRGLAGGISKETQYF. The CDR3 DNA reads as TGTGCCAGCAGGGGACTAGCGGGGGGGATCTCAAAAGAGACCCAGTACTTC.

This chain connects TRBV5-4 to TRBJ1-6, with 7 bases matching TRBD1. V lost 4 bases, J lost 7 bases, and 2 bases stayed unmatched. Per germline, CDR1 SGHNT and CDR2 YYREEE (reference sequence). There are 13 residues in the CDR3. For the CDR3, the DNA is TGTGCCAGCAGCAAGACAGGGAATTCACCCCTCCACTTT. This codes for CASSKTGNSPLHF.